These T cell receptor beta chains were read from a single sample in a study of cytomegalovirus exposure and HLA in healthy donors. Using immunoSEQ multiplex PCR, the repertoire was profiled, and TCRdb retains in-frame clones only, with some absent. This sample has about 110,000 clones, with roughly 80% found just once. The sample consisted of PBMCs. The receptors here all came from a man aged 25-40 years in good health and CMV-seronegative. The CDR3 runs from the conserved cysteine through the conserved F or W. The D gene is left open where the match is weak. Size values are once, few and many counts, or a class for expanded clones, and some rows have none.

v_call	j_call	d_call	clone_size	cdr3_nt	cdr3_aa
TRBV6-1	TRBJ1-4	TRBD1	-	TGTGCCAGCAGAGGGACAGCTGCAACTAATGAAAAACTGTTTTTT	CASRGTAATNEKLFF
TRBV5-1	TRBJ1-1	-	-	TGCGCCAGCACCATTGGGGCAGGGCGAGCTGAAGCTTTCTTT	CASTIGAGRAEAFF
TRBV15	TRBJ2-5	TRBD2	-	TGTGCCACCAGCAGGTCTAGCGGGGGGGCCAGAGAGACCCAGTACTTC	CATSRSSGGARETQYF
TRBV6-1	TRBJ2-2	-	-	TGTGCCAGCAGGTCAAACAGGGGGGGGAGGGAGCTGTTTTTT	CASRSNRGGRELFF
TRBV4-2	TRBJ2-3	-	-	TGTGCCAGCAGCCAAGAGCCACAAGATACGCAGTATTTT	CASSQEPQDTQYF
TRBV6-1	TRBJ1-2	TRBD1	-	TGTGCCAGCAGTGTAGGACAGGTTTATGGCTACACCTTC	CASSVGQVYGYTF
TRBV27	TRBJ1-5	TRBD1	-	TGTGCCAGCAGTAAACAGGGGAGCAATCAGCCCCAGCATTTT	CASSKQGSNQPQHF
TRBV9	TRBJ1-3	TRBD1	few	TGTGCCAGCAGCGTAGCGAGCGGAGGGGGCCGCTCTGGAAACACCATATATTTT	CASSVASGGGRSGNTIYF
TRBV5-6	TRBJ2-7	TRBD1	once	TGTGCCAGCAGCCCACCTTATGGGACAGGGGCCTACGAGCAGTACTTC	CASSPPYGTGAYEQYF
TRBV7-9	TRBJ2-3	TRBD1	-	TGTGCCAGCAGCCCGACGACAGGGGTGATTAGCACAGATACGCAGTATTTT	CASSPTTGVISTDTQYF
TRBV25-1	TRBJ1-5	-	-	TGTGCCAGCAGTGATGGGCAGGTCAGCAATCAGCCCCAGCATTTT	CASSDGQVSNQPQHF
TRBV19	TRBJ1-2	TRBD1	-	TGTGCCAGTAGCGGGGGACAGGCTAACTATGGCTACACCTTC	CASSGGQANYGYTF
TRBV5-5	TRBJ2-7	-	-	TGTGCCAGCAGCTATGGACTCTACGAGCAGTACTTC	CASSYGLYEQYF
TRBV5-6	TRBJ2-7	TRBD2	few	TGTGCCAGCAGCTCCAGCTCTAGCGGAATTCTCTACGAGCAGTACTTC	CASSSSSSGILYEQYF
TRBV6-5	TRBJ2-5	-	-	TGTGCCAGCAGTTCCGTGGAGACCCAGTACTTC	CASSSVETQYF
TRBV13	TRBJ2-7	-	few	TGTGCCAGCAGCTCTGCCTACGAGCAGTACTTC	CASSSAYEQYF
TRBV6-1	TRBJ2-3	TRBD1	few	TGTGCCAGCAGGGAGGGACAGGGGACAGATACGCAGTATTTT	CASREGQGTDTQYF
TRBV30	TRBJ1-4	-	few	TGTGCCCACACATGGGCAGGACTAACTAATGAAAAACTGTTTTTT	CAHTWAGLTNEKLFF
TRBV9	TRBJ2-6	-	-	TGTGCCAGCAGCGTAGTAGGGGCTGGGGCCAACGTCCTGACTTTC	CASSVVGAGANVLTF
TRBV29-1	TRBJ1-1	TRBD1	-	TGCAGCGTTACGGACAGGGCCAGAGACACTGAAGCTTTCTTT	CSVTDRARDTEAFF
TRBV4-1	TRBJ1-4	TRBD1	-	TGCGCCAGCAGCCAGGCCGGGACAGGGCGTGAAAAACTGTTTTTT	CASSQAGTGREKLFF
TRBV12-5	TRBJ1-1	-	-	TGTGCTAGTGGTTTGACCCCAGGGGAAAGAGTGATTATGGCTGAAGCTTTCTTT	CASGLTPGERVIMAEAFF
TRBV5-4	TRBJ1-6	-	-	TGTGCCAGCAGCTTATCAGATAATTCACCCCTCCACTTT	CASSLSDNSPLHF
TRBV10-2	TRBJ2-7	-	few	TGCGCCAGCAGAGTCACAGTCAGCCCCTACGAGCAGTACTTC	CASRVTVSPYEQYF
TRBV27	TRBJ2-7	-	-	TGTGCCAGCAGTTTTACGAGCTCCTACGAGCAGTACTTC	CASSFTSSYEQYF
TRBV30	TRBJ2-5	-	-	TGTGCCAAGGGGGCGGGAGGGACCCAGTACTTC	CAKGAGGTQYF
TRBV6-5	TRBJ2-7	TRBD2	-	TGTGCCAGCACCTCAGCGGGAGGGGTGTCCTACGAGCAGTACTTC	CASTSAGGVSYEQYF
TRBV7-6	TRBJ2-7	TRBD2	-	TGTGCCAGCAGCCTCGACCTCCTGACTAGCGGGGGACACGAGCAGTACTTC	CASSLDLLTSGGHEQYF
TRBV9	TRBJ1-6	TRBD1	-	TGTGCCAGCAGCGTAGAAGGGACAGAGGGATCACCCCTCCACTTT	CASSVEGTEGSPLHF
TRBV28	TRBJ1-1	-	once	TGTGCCAGCAGTCCACAGGCCCTTAAAGCTTTCTTT	CASSPQALKAFF
TRBV19	TRBJ1-2	TRBD1	-	TGTGCCAGTAGCTCGCCGGGACAGGGAATCTATGGCTACACCTTC	CASSSPGQGIYGYTF
TRBV11-2	TRBJ1-2	-	-	TGTGCCAGCAGCCCCCCCGTCACTGTCGGCTACACCTTC	CASSPPVTVGYTF
TRBV9	TRBJ1-5	-	-	TGTGCCAGCAGCGTAGGGTCCGGGGATAGCAATCAGCCCCAGCATTTT	CASSVGSGDSNQPQHF
TRBV13	TRBJ1-1	-	few	TGTGCCAGCAGCTTACTAGACGCTGAAGCTTTCTTT	CASSLLDAEAFF
TRBV7-9	TRBJ1-5	-	-	TGTGCCAGCAGCCAGACAGGTTTGGGAAATCAGCCCCAGCATTTT	CASSQTGLGNQPQHF
TRBV4-1	TRBJ1-4	-	-	TGCGCCAGCAGCCAAGACCCACCGGGAGCAACTAATGAAAAACTGTTTTTT	CASSQDPPGATNEKLFF
TRBV6-1	TRBJ2-2	TRBD2	-	TGTGCCTCCATCCCTAGCGGGAGGAACGGCGGGGAGCTGTTTTTT	CASIPSGRNGGELFF
TRBV6-6	TRBJ2-7	-	few	TGTGCCAGCACCGACCCCAGGGTTCCCCAGGGATACGAGCAGTACTTC	CASTDPRVPQGYEQYF
TRBV5-1	TRBJ1-1	-	once	TGCGCCAGCAGTCCTTGGTCTAGTGGGACATTTAGAGAAGCTTTCTTT	CASSPWSSGTFREAFF
TRBV6-5	TRBJ2-2	TRBD1	-	TGTGCCAGCAGATACAGGGGGCGCAATGGTCTCGGGGAGCTGTTTTTT	CASRYRGRNGLGELFF
TRBV6-1	TRBJ2-1	TRBD2	medium-sized	TGTGCCAGCACCCCGGGACTAGCAAGCAATGAGCAGTTCTTC	CASTPGLASNEQFF
TRBV19	TRBJ2-7	-	-	TGTGCCAGTAGCCCCGAAAGGGGAAATTCCTACGAGCAGTACTTC	CASSPERGNSYEQYF
TRBV5-8	TRBJ1-5	-	-	TGTGCCAGCAGCCCCAGACAGCCCCAGCATTTT	CASSPRQPQHF
TRBV14	TRBJ1-1	-	-	TGTGCCAGCAGCCACGAACGGTGGGGCTTGGAAGCTTTCTTT	CASSHERWGLEAFF
TRBV13	TRBJ2-7	-	-	TGTGCCAGCAGCCCACTTGCCGGGGGCGAGCAGTACTTC	CASSPLAGGEQYF
TRBV9	TRBJ1-4	TRBD1	-	TGTGCCAGCAGCGTTGGACAGGGTCCAGTGTTTTTT	CASSVGQGPVFF
TRBV11-2	TRBJ2-5	TRBD1	-	TGTGCCAGCAGACCGGGACAGGGGGCGAAGACCCAGTACTTC	CASRPGQGAKTQYF